This T cell receptor beta chain was obtained from a study of early T cells in non-severe SARS-CoV-2 infection. Study-level findings and limits: Using VDJdb, the matching emphasized anti-spike CD8 responses while missing private and CD4 specificities.

This CDR3 is built from 12 residues. CDR1 SQVTM and CDR2 ANQGSEA come from the germline V gene. Trimming took off 4 bases at V and 0 bases at J, with 7 bases between the two ends. Attachment of unique molecular identifiers to individual cDNA molecules was performed. TCRdb re-analysed the 5' RACE reads in MiXCR, keeping a single row per CDR3 protein. The profile covers around 64,000 distinct CDR3 sequences, with about an eighth appearing a single time and 5% to 7% taken by the ten largest. A note on this clonotype: Its antigen remains unknown.

The V call is TRBV29-1, the J call TRBJ2-7; D ambiguous. The origin of this receptor is an adult who was a healthcare worker with PCR-confirmed SARS-CoV-2 infection or an uninfected control (not recorded which). The input for sequencing was whole blood, taken at baseline. The CDR3: CSVAYTSYEQYF. The DNA for the CDR3 is TGCAGCGTTGCGTACACCTCCTACGAGCAGTACTTC.